These 28 T cell receptor beta chains were sequenced from one sample in a study of T-cell memory formation after mild COVID-19. TCRdb re-derived calls from the 5' RACE reads in MiXCR, one entry per CDR3 protein. The repertoire consists of hundreds of thousands of distinct CDR3 sequences, with about 23% occurring once and the leading ten covering around 13%. Source material: PBMCs or a T cell subset sorted from them (not recorded which). The receptors originated from an adult woman who had mild COVID-19 (a few samples of this study predate the infection). Cell type and time point are not known.

This clonotype showed up just a few times. The chain links TRBV5-1 to TRBJ2-2; D remains ambiguous. The V gene's germline CDR1 is SGHRS and CDR2 YFSETQ. The CDR3 runs to 12 residues. The germline V and J ends were trimmed by 5 bases and 5 bases, with 7 bases remaining between them. In DNA, the CDR3 is TGCGCCAGCAGTGATGGAACCGGGGAGCTGTTTTTT. It codes for CASSDGTGELFF.

In this sample, this clonotype turned up a few times. This chain uses TRBV24-1 with TRBJ2-1; the D gene is possibly TRBD1 (6 bases). Trimming stripped 0 bases from V and 8 bases from J, with 10 bases between. Germline V lookup: CDR1 KGHDR, CDR2 SFDVKD. This CDR3 contains 14 residues. For the CDR3, the DNA is TGTGCCACCAGTGATTTGACAGGGTACGATGAGCAGTTCTTC. It translates to CATSDLTGYDEQFF.

The chain links TRBV27 to TRBJ1-1; 7 bases are shared with TRBD1. The V segment lost 4 bases and the J segment 4 bases; nucleotides outside the gene matches: 18. Germline-derived CDR1 and CDR2 are MNHEY and SMNVEV (reference sequence). This CDR3 contains 18 residues. The CDR3, as DNA: TGTGCCAGCAGTTGGGTGCGGGGTAGGGGGCGAGGGAGCACTGAAGCTTTCTTT. Amino acid sequence: CASSWVRGRGRGSTEAFF.

The rearrangement uses TRBV12-3 or TRBV12-4 and TRBJ1-1; D possibly corresponds to TRBD1 (6 bases). Trimming took 3 bases from V and 3 from J, leaving 14 bases between them. CDR3 length equals 15 residues. The CDR3 nucleotides are TGTGCCAGCAGTTTGACAGGTGATGGGTACACTGAAGCTTTCTTT. Translating gives CASSLTGDGYTEAFF.

CDR3 protein: CASSGRSGRISYNEQFF. CDR3 coding DNA: TGTGCCAGCAGCGGACGTTCCGGGCGGATCTCCTACAATGAGCAGTTCTTC. The chain has TRBV7-2 and TRBJ2-1, with D unclear. The germline V gene encodes CDR1 SGHTA and CDR2 FQGNSA. Deletions cut 5 bases from V and 0 bases from J, with 17 bases between. The CDR3 covers 17 residues.

V gene TRBV5-1 combines with J gene TRBJ2-3; possibly TRBD2 for D (6 bases). The CDR3 covers 14 residues. Trimming cost V 0 bases and J 2 bases, with 7 bases left between them. Per the germline V gene, CDR1 is SGHRS and CDR2 is YFSETQ. CDR3 protein: CASSLERVTDTQYF. The DNA for the CDR3 is TGCGCCAGCAGCTTGGAGCGGGTCACAGATACGCAGTATTTT.

The CDR3, as DNA: TGCAGCGTTGCTGACAAAGGCGACTATGGCTACACCTTC. Encoded protein: CSVADKGDYGYTF. The V and J genes are TRBV29-1 and TRBJ1-2; D is uncertain. Trimming stripped 4 bases from V and 3 bases from J, with 12 bases between. Germline CDR1 SQVTM, CDR2 ANQGSEA. The CDR3 is made up of 13 amino acids.

This chain connects TRBV24-1 to TRBJ2-1, with 9 positions matching TRBD2. Germline lookup yields CDR1 KGHDR and CDR2 SFDVKD. Trimming cost V 4 bases and J 1 base; bases outside gene matches: 4. The CDR3 has 16 amino acids. The DNA for the CDR3 is TGTGCCACCAGTGACCAGACTAGCGGTTCCTACAATGAGCAGTTCTTC. This sequence encodes CATSDQTSGSYNEQFF.

The table lists this clonotype with a few counts. V usage is TRBV6-2 or TRBV6-3 and J usage is TRBJ2-7; D is possibly TRBD1 (6 bases). Germline V gives CDR1 MNHEY, CDR2 SVGEGT. V dropped 8 bases and J dropped 0 bases, with 23 bases sitting between them. The CDR3 consists of 17 residues. CDR3 nucleotides: TGTGCCAGCGGGCTCAGGGGCCGAGGCTCGAGCTCCTACGAGCAGTACTTC. Residues: CASGLRGRGSSSYEQYF.

This clonotype was detected many times. The chain links TRBV7-2 to TRBJ1-2, with 9 bases fitting TRBD1. The CDR3 runs 17 residues. Germline V gives CDR1 SGHTA, CDR2 FQGNSA. The J segment lost 7 bases and the V segment lost 0 bases, leaving 12 bases of the junction unmatched. CDR3 sequence reads: CASSLAPPGQGFGGYTF. CDR3 nucleotides: TGTGCCAGCAGCTTAGCCCCTCCGGGACAGGGATTCGGTGGCTACACCTTC.

The chain combines TRBV5-5 with TRBJ2-7; the D gene is possibly TRBD1 (6 bases). With 2 bases removed from V and 4 bases from J, the gap between germline ends came to 10 bases. CDR3 size: 13 residues. Germline loops: CDR1 SGHKS, CDR2 YYEKEE (reference sequence). DNA of the CDR3: TGTGCCAGCAGCTTAAACAGGGTGTACGAGCAGTACTTC. Encoded protein: CASSLNRVYEQYF.

There are a few counts of this clonotype. The CDR3 protein is CASSFGQGATGELFF. CDR3 nucleotide sequence: TGTGCCAGCAGCTTCGGACAGGGGGCGACCGGGGAGCTGTTTTTT. The rearrangement links TRBV7-6 to TRBJ2-2, with 11 bases aligning to TRBD1. J was trimmed by 5 bases and V by 3 bases; bases with no gene match: 2. The CDR3 has 15 amino acids. Germline CDR1 reads SGHVS; CDR2 reads FNYEAQ.

This chain uses TRBV7-9 with TRBJ2-7; D is possibly TRBD2 (5 bases). This CDR3 spans 12 amino acids. Germline V gene data show CDR1 as SEHNR and CDR2 as FQNEAQ (reference sequence). The V gene lost 5 bases and the J gene lost 6 bases, with 11 bases spanning the gap. The DNA of the CDR3 is TGTGCCAGCAGCCCCGGACTGGGCGAGCAGTACTTC. It specifies CASSPGLGEQYF.

This clonotype was counted once. A much larger clone differs from this one at a single base, so this may be a read error. The V call is TRBV30, the J call TRBJ1-1; 7 nucleotides align to TRBD1. This CDR3 contains 14 residues. J was trimmed by 4 bases and V by 2 bases; bases with no gene match: 7. The germline V gene has CDR1 GTSNPN and CDR2 SVGIG (reference sequence). DNA for the CDR3: TGTGCCTGGAGTAAGGACAGGTGTATCACTGAAGCTTTCTTT. As protein: CAWSKDRCITEAFF.

The chain joins TRBV6-2 or TRBV6-3 to TRBJ1-1; TRBD1 matches 7 bases. The ends lost 2 bases at V and 0 bases at J; junction bases unmatched: 15. This CDR3 region has 19 residues. The germline gives CDR1 MNHEY, CDR2 SVGEGT. The CDR3 region has the DNA TGTGCCAGCAGTTACCCCCCTTGGACAGGCTCCTTCATGAACACTGAAGCTTTCTTT. This translates into CASSYPPWTGSFMNTEAFF.

This clonotype was seen more than once but under ten times. This chain links TRBV12-3 or TRBV12-4 with TRBJ2-1, with 8 nucleotides matching TRBD2. With 2 bases clipped from V and 9 bases from J, the junction kept 6 bases outside the gene matches. The CDR3 extends over 14 amino acids. CDR3 region: CASSLKREGGEQFF. DNA for the CDR3: TGTGCCAGCAGTTTAAAACGGGAGGGGGGTGAGCAGTTCTTC.

The chain carries TRBV3-1 and TRBJ1-3; D ambiguous. V lost 1 base and J 0 bases, leaving 13 bases between the germline ends. Germline values: CDR1 LGHDT, CDR2 YNNKEL (reference sequence). This CDR3 is built from 17 residues. The CDR3 reads CASSQGSRLYSGNTIYF. CDR3 DNA sequence: TGTGCCAGCAGCCAAGGGAGTAGACTTTACTCTGGAAACACCATATATTTT.

The rearrangement uses TRBV6-2 or TRBV6-3 and TRBJ2-7; 12 positions match TRBD1. The CDR3 is made up of 15 amino acids. CDR1 is MNHEY and CDR2 is SVGEGT in the germline V gene. V lost 6 bases to trimming and J lost 5 bases; unmatched junction nucleotides: 8. CDR3 protein: CASRSGTGGFHEQYF. The DNA for the CDR3 is TGTGCCAGCAGATCCGGGACAGGGGGCTTCCACGAGCAGTACTTC.

The chain is built from TRBV5-5 and TRBJ1-1, with D unresolved. Trimming removed 5 bases at V and 1 base at J, with 9 bases between. Germline V CDR1 and CDR2: SGHKS, YYEKEE (reference sequence). The CDR3 consists of 13 residues. CDR3 region: CASSSLTNTEAFF. The CDR3 coding sequence is TGTGCCAGCAGTTCACTGACGAACACTGAAGCTTTCTTT. Full variable domain (remainder filled in from reference TRBV5-5 and TRBJ1-1): DAGVTQSPTHLIKTRGQQVTLRCSPISGHKSVSWYQQVLGQGPQFIFQYYEKEERGRGNFPDRFSARQFPNYSSELNVNALLLGDSALYLCASSSLTNTEAFFGQGTRLTVV.

The chain uses TRBV6-2 or TRBV6-3 and TRBJ2-2, with D maybe TRBD1 (6 bases). V was trimmed by 7 bases and J by 7 bases, leaving 16 bases between them. Germline lookup yields CDR1 MNHEY and CDR2 SVGEGT. The CDR3 length is 14 residues. The chain's CDR3 is CASKDSFTGGELFF. The CDR3 nucleotides read TGTGCCAGCAAGGACAGTTTCACGGGCGGGGAGCTGTTTTTT.

The V gene is TRBV5-1, the J gene TRBJ2-3; 8 bases map to TRBD2. The CDR3 length is 15 residues. From germline, CDR1 is SGHRS and CDR2 YFSETQ. Trimming at V came to 5 bases and at J to 0 bases, leaving 5 bases not matched to a gene. The CDR3 DNA reads as TGCGCCAGCAGGGCAATAGCGGGGAGCACAGATACGCAGTATTTT. Protein product: CASRAIAGSTDTQYF.

The V gene is TRBV9, the J gene TRBJ2-1; D gene unclear. V lost 4 bases to trimming and J lost 3 bases, with 11 bases between them. Germline V gene sequence: CDR1 SGDLS, CDR2 YYNGEE. The length of the CDR3 is 14 residues. In nucleotides, the CDR3 is TGTGCCAGCAGCTCCTGGATCGACTACAATGAGCAGTTCTTC. Encoded protein: CASSSWIDYNEQFF.

This clonotype was seen a few times. This rearrangement joins TRBV10-3 to TRBJ2-3, with unresolved D. The germline gives CDR1 ENHRY, CDR2 SYGVKD. The V gene lost 0 bases and the J gene lost 3 bases, with 4 bases spanning the gap. The CDR3 length is 13 residues. The CDR3 sequence is CAISESRTDTQYF. Here the CDR3 DNA reads TGTGCCATCAGTGAGTCAAGGACAGATACGCAGTATTTT.

This clonotype was detected only a few times. This sequence joins TRBV15 and TRBJ1-2, with no clear D. The CDR3 has 13 amino acids. The ends were cut back, 0 bases at V and 5 bases at J, with 7 bases in the middle. Germline CDR1 and CDR2: LNHNV and YYDKDF (reference sequence). CDR3 bases: TGTGCCACCAGCAGAGATCAGGAGTATGGCTACACCTTC. Its protein is CATSRDQEYGYTF.

This clonotype has only a few counts. The CDR3 region is CASSFSDLAYEQYF. The CDR3 nucleotides read TGTGCCAGCAGCTTTAGTGACTTAGCCTACGAGCAGTACTTC. This chain joins TRBV7-2 and TRBJ2-7; no clear D. The V and J ends lost 3 bases and 2 bases respectively, with 11 bases between them. Germline assignment: CDR1 SGHTA and CDR2 FQGNSA. The CDR3 sequence is 14 residues long.

A few counts support this clonotype. V is TRBV5-1 and J is TRBJ2-1, with D perhaps matching TRBD1 (5 bases). The V end was cut by 2 bases, the J end by 8 bases, with 14 bases between. CDR1 SGHRS and CDR2 YFSETQ come from the germline V gene. The CDR3 runs to 14 residues. The CDR3 protein is CASSFARVADEQFF. In DNA form, the CDR3 reads TGCGCCAGCAGCTTCGCCAGGGTAGCCGATGAGCAGTTCTTC.

This clonotype was seen more than once but under ten times. The chain links TRBV20-1 to TRBJ1-2, with D possibly TRBD1 on 5 matching bases. V gave up 0 bases and J gave up 1 base, with 12 bases separating them. From germline, CDR1 is DFQATT and CDR2 SNEGSKA (reference sequence). The CDR3 totals 15 residues. Written as DNA, the CDR3 is TGCAGTGCTAGAGATCCCGGCGACAGTAACTATGGCTACACCTTC. This encodes CSARDPGDSNYGYTF.

This clonotype was counted only a few times. The chain carries TRBV12-3 or TRBV12-4 and TRBJ2-7; D is undetermined. This CDR3 has 14 residues. V was trimmed by 3 bases and J by 3 bases, leaving 12 bases between them. The CDR3 here is CASSFARLNYEQYF. CDR3 DNA: TGTGCCAGCAGTTTTGCGAGGCTCAACTACGAGCAGTACTTC.